This TCR beta chain stems from a study of CD8+CD57+ T cells in acquired aplastic anemia. General study points: Researchers report that around 29 CD8+ CDR3 sequences appeared in both patients and controls.

About this clonotype: Its target is unknown.

V was pared by 3 bases and J by 0 bases, with 10 bases of the junction left unmatched. Germline lookup yields CDR1 MGHRA and CDR2 YSYEKL. This CDR3 has 18 amino acids. The template used for profiling TCR beta VDJ and CDR3 was genomic DNA. Each CDR3 protein is one row after TCRdb ran MiXCR on the reads. Here the sample spans under 350,000 distinct CDR3 sequences, approximately 60% being singletons. CD8+CD57+ cell expansion, shown by flow cytometry, had occurred in the patients selected for sequencing. The cohort consisted entirely of patients having severe acquired aplastic anemia. The chain uses TRBV4-1 and TRBJ1-4; 7 nucleotides align to TRBD1. The TCR originated in a human donor with aplastic anemia. Sequenced input: sorted CD4+, CD8+, or CD8+CD57+ T cells (not recorded which) from PBMCs. The CDR3 here is CASSHGTVWPATNEKLFF. For the CDR3, the DNA is TGCGCCAGCAGCCATGGGACAGTCTGGCCTGCAACTAATGAAAAACTGTTTTTT.